This entry lists 21 T cell receptor beta chains sequenced from one sample in a study of neurological immune-mediated disorders. TCRdb used MiXCR to reprocess the 5' RACE reads, holding one entry per CDR3 protein. The profile shows about 74,000 distinct CDR3 sequences, roughly 5% of them singletons. The sample consisted of PBMCs. The receptors derive from a man between 18 and 29 years old with multiple sclerosis.

This clonotype was picked up many times. The V call is TRBV12-3 or TRBV12-4, the J call TRBJ1-2; D remains unclear. Trimming pared 6 bases from V and 2 bases from J, leaving 10 bases between. The CDR3 runs 13 residues. CDR3 sequence (DNA): TGTGCCAGCAGCCCGGACGGGAACTATGGCTACACCTTC. It encodes CASSPDGNYGYTF.

This clonotype is termed medium-sized (0.01 to 0.1%). The rearrangement links TRBV7-3 to TRBJ2-3; D call uncertain. V was trimmed by 2 bases and J by 3 bases, leaving 6 bases between them. CDR3 length: 13 residues. CDR1 is SGHTA, CDR2 FQGTGA, per germline. CDR3 residues: CASSLVGTDTQYF. Written as DNA, the CDR3 is TGTGCCAGCAGCTTAGTAGGAACAGATACGCAGTATTTT.

This clonotype has a count of ten or more. The chain carries TRBV20-1 and TRBJ1-6, with TRBD1 matching over 7 bases. The V gene's germline CDR1 is DFQATT and CDR2 SNEGSKA (reference sequence). The CDR3 spans 13 residues. The J segment lost 8 bases and the V segment lost 3 bases, leaving 4 bases of the junction unmatched. Here the CDR3 reads CSARPTGDSPLHF. The CDR3 DNA sequence: TGCAGTGCTAGGCCTACAGGGGATTCACCCCTCCACTTT.

The chain combines TRBV4-3 with TRBJ2-1; possibly TRBD1 or TRBD2 for D (5 bases each). CDR3 length: 15 amino acids. Between the trimmed V and J ends, which lost 2 bases and 7 bases, there was a span of 15 bases. The germline CDR1 and CDR2 sequences are LGHNA and YSLEER. CDR3 in DNA: TGCGCCAGCAGCCAAAATTCGGGGCGGCGGAATGAGCAGTTCTTC. It is translated as CASSQNSGRRNEQFF.

This clonotype was picked up many times. The chain couples TRBV10-3 to TRBJ2-5; D is unresolved. The CDR3 covers 11 residues. Germline lookup yields CDR1 ENHRY and CDR2 SYGVKD. With 3 bases removed from V and 4 bases from J, the gap between germline ends came to 3 bases. The CDR3 DNA reads as TGTGCCATCAGTGACGGAGAGACCCAGTACTTC. The encoded protein is CAISDGETQYF.

This clonotype was picked up many times. The chain employs TRBV7-2 and TRBJ1-4; 7 bases are shared with TRBD1. V lost 5 bases to trimming and J lost 4 bases; unmatched junction nucleotides: 7. Germline CDR1 SGHTA, CDR2 FQGNSA. CDR3 length: 15 residues. CDR3 in amino acids: CASSPKGQFNEKLFF. The CDR3 nucleotides are TGTGCCAGCAGCCCGAAGGGACAGTTTAATGAAAAACTGTTTTTT.

This clonotype was seen many times. The chain links TRBV20-1 to TRBJ1-3, with D possibly being TRBD1 (5 bases). Germline loops: CDR1 DFQATT, CDR2 SNEGSKA (reference sequence). V lost 0 bases to trimming and J lost 4 bases, with 13 bases between them. This CDR3 contains 15 residues. The CDR3 DNA reads as TGCAGTGCTAGAGATTCGCCAGGGCCCGGAAACACCATATATTTT. It codes for CSARDSPGPGNTIYF.

This clonotype was found a few times. The junction shows a germline mismatch at one end, possibly a read error. This chain links TRBV20-1 with TRBJ1-6, with D possibly matching TRBD1 (5 bases). The CDR3 runs to 15 residues. Germline lookup yields CDR1 DFQATT and CDR2 SNEGSKA (reference sequence). The DNA for the CDR3 is TGCAGTGCTAGAGATCTTCGAGGGGATGGTTCACCCCTACACTTT. Protein sequence: CSARDLRGDGSPLHF.

The chain employs TRBV3-1 and TRBJ1-3, with D tentatively TRBD1 (5 bases). Trimming cost V 1 base and J 4 bases, with 14 bases left between them. CDR1 and CDR2 (germline): LGHDT, YNNKEL (reference sequence). The CDR3 runs to 16 residues. The CDR3 reads CASSQGVGAAGNTIYF. The CDR3 DNA follows: TGTGCCAGCAGCCAAGGTGTTGGGGCAGCCGGAAACACCATATATTTT.

This clonotype occurred many times. This chain's CDR3 is CASSGGDGGELFF. The CDR3 DNA is TGTGCCAGCAGTGGAGGGGATGGCGGGGAGCTGTTTTTT. This chain uses TRBV6-1 with TRBJ2-2; D may be TRBD1 or TRBD2 (5 bases each). CDR3 length: 13 amino acids. Germline V gene lookup returns CDR1 MNHNS and CDR2 SASEGT. V lost 4 bases and J 7 bases, leaving 10 bases between the germline ends.

This clonotype has ten or more counts. V is TRBV5-6 and J is TRBJ1-6; D unclear. V lost 3 bases, J lost 6 bases, and 10 bases lay in between. CDR3 length: 14 amino acids. Germline V gene sequence: CDR1 SGHDT, CDR2 YYEEEE. CDR3 residues: CASSSRALNSPLHF. As DNA, the CDR3 is TGTGCCAGCAGCTCTCGAGCACTTAATTCACCCCTCCACTTT.

This clonotype was observed at least ten times. J is TRBJ1-1 and V is TRBV20-1; no reliable D call. Germline CDR1 and CDR2: DFQATT and SNEGSKA (reference sequence). Trimming cost V 1 base and J 6 bases, with 18 bases left between them. The CDR3 spans 15 residues. The CDR3 coding sequence is TGCAGTGCTAGAGCCCTTCAGCAGGTCGGTCCTGAAGCTTTCTTT. Its translation: CSARALQQVGPEAFF.

The chain joins TRBV18 to TRBJ1-4; D not resolved. V gave up 2 bases and J gave up 8 bases, with 9 bases separating them. Germline-derived CDR1 and CDR2 are KGHSH and LQKENI. The CDR3 runs 13 residues. Here the CDR3 reads CASSPDKVEKLFF. The DNA of the CDR3 is TGTGCCAGCTCACCAGACAAGGTGGAAAAACTGTTTTTT.

This sequence joins TRBV14 and TRBJ2-2; 13 positions agree with TRBD2. This CDR3 is built from 16 residues. Per germline, CDR1 SGHDN and CDR2 FVKESK. V dropped 3 bases and J dropped 4; count of bases not matched to a gene: 2. In DNA, the CDR3 is TGTGCCAGCAGCCATACTAGCGGGAGGGCCACCGGGGAGCTGTTTTTT. This sequence encodes CASSHTSGRATGELFF.

This clonotype was seen many times. The V call is TRBV6-1, the J call TRBJ2-6; tentative D call: TRBD1 (5 bases). V lost 6 bases, J lost 0 bases, and 12 bases lay in between. The CDR3 consists of 16 residues. The germline V gene has CDR1 MNHNS and CDR2 SASEGT. CDR3: CASSLYRSSGANVLTF. The CDR3 DNA sequence: TGTGCCAGCAGCTTGTACAGGAGCTCTGGGGCCAACGTCCTGACTTTC.

This clonotype was counted many times. The chain carries TRBV7-2 and TRBJ1-2; a possible D gene is TRBD1 (6 bases). The germline V gene encodes CDR1 SGHTA and CDR2 FQGNSA. With 4 bases removed from V and 6 bases from J, the gap between germline ends came to 12 bases. The CDR3 consists of 13 residues. The CDR3 bases are TGTGCCAGCAGCTCAGACAGGATTAATGGCTACACCTTC. It is translated as CASSSDRINGYTF.

This clonotype was recorded at least ten times. The genes are TRBV5-5 and TRBJ2-7; D is unresolved. V gave up 0 bases and J gave up 9 bases, with 19 bases separating them. Germline V lookup: CDR1 SGHKS, CDR2 YYEKEE (reference sequence). CDR3 size: 15 residues. The CDR3 loop reads CASSLDVSRSRLQYF. The CDR3 DNA is TGTGCCAGCAGCTTGGACGTCTCCCGGTCAAGGTTGCAGTACTTC.

This clonotype was counted many times. A read error may produce the germline difference seen at one junction end. This chain uses TRBV7-9 with TRBJ1-6; 7 positions match TRBD1. Germline CDR1 reads SEHNR; CDR2 reads FQNEAQ (reference sequence). This CDR3 is 15 amino acids long. For the CDR3, the DNA is TGTGCCAGCAGAGCCGACAGGGAGTTGAATTCACCCCTCAACTTT. As protein: CASRADRELNSPLNF.

This clonotype has only a few counts. This clone may be a read error of a much larger clone one base away. The chain recombines TRBV5-5 with TRBJ1-5, with D perhaps matching TRBD1 (5 bases). This CDR3 region has 14 residues. CDR1 SGHKS and CDR2 YYEKEE come from the germline V gene (reference sequence). Here the CDR3 DNA reads TGTGCCAGCAGCTTCCAGGGTGGGGATCAGCCCCAGAATTTT. Translation: CASSFQGGDQPQNF.

In this sample, this clonotype turned up many times. The chain is built from TRBV29-1 and TRBJ2-7, with 9 bases that match TRBD1. The length of the CDR3 is 14 residues. Trimming at V came to 3 bases and at J to 4 bases, leaving 7 bases not matched to a gene. Germline V gene sequence: CDR1 SQVTM, CDR2 ANQGSEA. The CDR3 DNA follows: TGCAGCGTTGATATGGGGACAGGGCGTTACGAGCAGTACTTC. This codes for CSVDMGTGRYEQYF.

CDR3 bases: TGTGCCAGCTCACCGAGTGGCGGGGCCAACGTCCTGACTTTC. This codes for CASSPSGGANVLTF. This chain joins TRBV18 and TRBJ2-6, with no clear D. V was clipped by 3 bases and J by 4 bases, with 7 bases between them. Germline lookup yields CDR1 KGHSH and CDR2 LQKENI. CDR3 length equals 14 residues.